Reported below is one T cell receptor (beta chain). This receptor's antigen is unknown. No base-level quality is on record; no much larger clone is a single base apart. The sample originates from a study of lymphopenia after photon versus proton radiotherapy (dated by TCRdb to between 2018 and 2020). The study in broad terms: The study compared the immunological effects of photon versus proton radiation therapy in patients with gastrointestinal tumors who developed high-grade lymphopenia. The study was designed to characterize how the impact on the immune system differs between the two radiation modalities. The cohort comprised about 20 patients with gastrointestinal tumors who received either photon or proton therapy and then developed lymphopenia. General study outcomes and caveats: The authors looked at the survival association only in patients who died, and they framed better survival with proton therapy as a possibility rather than a demonstrated result. Across the cohort, a larger post-nadir drop in TCR diversity was inversely correlated with overall survival time among patients who died. During treatment, patients who received photon therapy lost naive T cells and TCR diversity and gained effector/memory populations, whereas patients who received proton therapy remained relatively stable. After the lymphocyte count nadir, repertoires from photon-treated patients showed oligoclonal expansion, particularly of CD8+ Temra cells, and this expansion drove the decline in diversity.

Including the terminal cysteine and phenylalanine, the CDR3 comprises 13 residues. Kept here is only the CDR3 DNA, which spans 39 bases and is read in frame from base 1. Trimming at the junction amounts to 4 bases on V and 4 bases on J, and the germline ends lie 8 bases apart. The germline V gene (reference sequence) yields SEHNR for CDR1 and FQNEAQ for CDR2. Library construction relied on the immunoSEQ multiplex PCR assay. T cell repertoires were profiled with deep sequencing of rearranged TCR beta loci together with multiparametric flow cytometry. In its TCRdb copy, this immuneACCESS table keeps in-frame sequences only and misses some clones. Where compared with another copy, unresolved V genes explain less than half of these, and the others have no known cause. Present in this sample are around 55,000 clones, about 81% of which were seen just once. Around 2% of the sample rests with the top ten.

Recombination linked TRBV7-9 to TRBJ1-5; TRBD1 might be the D gene, on 5 matching bases. This TCR was recovered from a man in his 60s with pancreatic cancer. The sequences come from peripheral blood, collected from a patient treated with proton-based radiotherapy. The CDR3 has the sequence CASSSGANQPQHF. The DNA sequence reads TGTGCCAGCAGCTCCGGGGCAAATCAGCCCCAGCATTTT.